The present TCR beta chain was sequenced within a study of T cells in Graves' hyperthyroidism and ophthalmopathy. Amplification yielded TCR beta CDR3 regions, with RNA transcripts as the source. With the HTBI primer set, the TCR CDR3 went through a first round of RT-PCR. TCRdb ran MiXCR on the multiplex PCR reads and lists one entry per CDR3 protein. Found here are around 97,000 distinct CDR3 sequences, about 45% of them singletons; the top ten hold approximately 24%. As regards this clonotype: Antigen: not known.

Germline values: CDR1 DFQATT, CDR2 SNEGSKA (reference sequence). The CDR3 consists of 13 residues. V was pared by 5 bases and J by 0 bases, with 10 bases between. Study observations and caveats: Blood samples included most of the expanded thyroid clonotypes exceeding 0.001.

Sequenced sample: blood. The TCR sequence derives from a man in his forties with Graves' hyperthyroidism. The J gene is TRBJ2-5, the V gene TRBV20-1; D is undetermined. CDR3 sequence reads: CSAPRENQETQYF. The CDR3 DNA reads as TGCAGTGCTCCCCGAGAGAACCAAGAGACCCAGTACTTC.